This T cell receptor beta chain came from a study of technical replicates of blood from a handful of donors. Assay used: immunoSEQ multiplex PCR; TCRdb lists only in-frame clones, some missing. Altogether around 80,000 clones are present, roughly 98% being singletons, with the ten largest covering approximately 0.14%. V was cut by 6 bases and J by 3 bases, with 6 bases left in between. The CDR3 runs to 11 residues. Germline CDR1 reads MDHEN; CDR2 reads SYDVKM. The sequence came from a human donor in good health. V is TRBV28 and J is TRBJ2-7, with D possibly TRBD2 on 5 matching bases. The sample taken for sequencing was T cells isolated from PBMCs. The CDR3 reads CASSRGYEQYF. The CDR3 DNA reads as TGTGCCAGCAGCCGGGGCTACGAGCAGTACTTC. Full variable domain (missing parts from reference TRBV28 and TRBJ2-7): DVKVTQSSRYLVKRTGEKVFLECVQDMDHENMFWYRQDPGLGLRLIYFSYDVKMKEKGDIPEGYSVSREKKERFSLILESASTNQTSMYLCASSRGYEQYFGPGTRLTVT.